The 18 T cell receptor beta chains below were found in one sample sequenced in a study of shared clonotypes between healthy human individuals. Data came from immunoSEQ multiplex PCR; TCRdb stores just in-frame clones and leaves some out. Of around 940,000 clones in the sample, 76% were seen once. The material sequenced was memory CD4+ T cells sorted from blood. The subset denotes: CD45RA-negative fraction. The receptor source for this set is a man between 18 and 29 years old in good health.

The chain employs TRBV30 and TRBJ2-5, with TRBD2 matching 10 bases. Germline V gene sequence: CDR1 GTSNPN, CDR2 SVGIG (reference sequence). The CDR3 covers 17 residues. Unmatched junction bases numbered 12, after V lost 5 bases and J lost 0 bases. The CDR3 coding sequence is TGTGCCTGGGGATCACTAGCGGGGTACTCGTACCAAGAGACCCAGTACTTC. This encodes CAWGSLAGYSYQETQYF.

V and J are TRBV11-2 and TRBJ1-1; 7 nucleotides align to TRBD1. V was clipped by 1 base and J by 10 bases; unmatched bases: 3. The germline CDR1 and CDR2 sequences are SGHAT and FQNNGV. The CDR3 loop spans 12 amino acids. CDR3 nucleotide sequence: TGTGCCAGCAGCTTAGGACAGGGCAGAGCTTTCTTT. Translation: CASSLGQGRAFF.

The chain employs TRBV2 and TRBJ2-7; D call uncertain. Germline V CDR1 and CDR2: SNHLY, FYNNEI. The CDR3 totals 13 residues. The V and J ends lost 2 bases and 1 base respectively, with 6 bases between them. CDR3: CASSELWSYEQYF. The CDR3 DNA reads TGTGCCAGCAGTGAATTGTGGTCCTACGAGCAGTACTTC.

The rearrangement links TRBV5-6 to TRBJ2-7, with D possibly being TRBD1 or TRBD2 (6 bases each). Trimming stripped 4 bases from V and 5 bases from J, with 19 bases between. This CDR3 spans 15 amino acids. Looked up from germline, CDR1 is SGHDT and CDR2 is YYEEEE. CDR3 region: CASSPGRRGVDEQYF. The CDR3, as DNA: TGTGCCAGCAGCCCAGGGAGGAGGGGGGTGGACGAGCAGTACTTC. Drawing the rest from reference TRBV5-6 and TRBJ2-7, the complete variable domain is DAGVTQSPTHLIKTRGQQVTLRCSPKSGHDTVSWYQQALGQGPQFIFQYYEEEERQRGNFPDRFSGHQFPNYSSELNVNALLLGDSALYLCASSPGRRGVDEQYFGPGTRLTVT.

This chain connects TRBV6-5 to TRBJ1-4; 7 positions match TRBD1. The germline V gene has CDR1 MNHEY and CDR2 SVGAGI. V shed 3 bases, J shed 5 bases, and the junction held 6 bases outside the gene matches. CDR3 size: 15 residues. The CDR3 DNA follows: TGTGCCAGCAGTTATTCCAGGGGGGGGAATGAAAAACTGTTTTTT. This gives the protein CASSYSRGGNEKLFF.

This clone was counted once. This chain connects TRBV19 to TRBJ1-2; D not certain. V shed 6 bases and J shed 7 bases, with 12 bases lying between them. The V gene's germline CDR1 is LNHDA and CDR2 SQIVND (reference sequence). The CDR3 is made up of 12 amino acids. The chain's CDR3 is CASRQLSRGYTF. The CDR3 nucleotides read TGTGCCAGTAGGCAACTCTCCCGTGGCTACACCTTC.

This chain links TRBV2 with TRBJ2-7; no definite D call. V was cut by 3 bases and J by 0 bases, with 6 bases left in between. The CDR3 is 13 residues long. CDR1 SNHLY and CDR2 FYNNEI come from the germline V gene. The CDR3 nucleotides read TGTGCCAGCAGTGAGACACGCTCCTACGAGCAGTACTTC. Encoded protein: CASSETRSYEQYF. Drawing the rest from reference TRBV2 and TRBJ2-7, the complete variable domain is EPEVTQTPSHQVTQMGQEVILRCVPISNHLYFYWYRQILGQKVEFLVSFYNNEISEKSEIFDDQFSVERPDGSNFTLKIRSTKLEDSAMYFCASSETRSYEQYFGPGTRLTVT.

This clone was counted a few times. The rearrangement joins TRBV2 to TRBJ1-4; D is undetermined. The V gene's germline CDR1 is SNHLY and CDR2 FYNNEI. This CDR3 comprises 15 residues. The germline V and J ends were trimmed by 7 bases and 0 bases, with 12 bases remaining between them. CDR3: CASKGSLSTNEKLFF. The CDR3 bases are TGTGCCAGCAAGGGCAGCCTTTCAACTAATGAAAAACTGTTTTTT.

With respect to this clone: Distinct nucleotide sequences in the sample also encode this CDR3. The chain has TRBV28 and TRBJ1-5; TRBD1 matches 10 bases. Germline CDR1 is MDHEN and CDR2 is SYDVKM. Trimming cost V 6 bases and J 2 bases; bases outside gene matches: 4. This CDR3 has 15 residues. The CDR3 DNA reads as TGTGCCAGCAGATCCGGGACAGGGGGCAATCAGCCCCAGCATTTT. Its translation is CASRSGTGGNQPQHF.

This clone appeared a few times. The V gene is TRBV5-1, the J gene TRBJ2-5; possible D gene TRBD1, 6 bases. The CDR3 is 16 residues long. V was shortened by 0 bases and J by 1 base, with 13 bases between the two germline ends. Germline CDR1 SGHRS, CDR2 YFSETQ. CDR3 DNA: TGCGCCAGCAGCTTGGGCGACAGGCCATCCCAAGAGACCCAGTACTTC. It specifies CASSLGDRPSQETQYF.

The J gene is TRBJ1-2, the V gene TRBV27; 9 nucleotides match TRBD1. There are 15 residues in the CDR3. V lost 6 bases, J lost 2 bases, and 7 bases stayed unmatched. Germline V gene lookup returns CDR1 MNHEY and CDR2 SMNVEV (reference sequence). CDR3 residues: CASSQTGGRNYGYTF. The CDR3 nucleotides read TGTGCCAGCAGCCAAACAGGGGGCAGGAACTATGGCTACACCTTC.

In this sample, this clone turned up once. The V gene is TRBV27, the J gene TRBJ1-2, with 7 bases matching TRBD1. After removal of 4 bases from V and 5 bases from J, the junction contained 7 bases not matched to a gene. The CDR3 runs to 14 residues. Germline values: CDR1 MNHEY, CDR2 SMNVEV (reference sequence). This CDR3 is CASSSPLTGYGYTF. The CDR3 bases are TGTGCCAGCAGTTCACCCCTGACAGGGTATGGCTACACCTTC.

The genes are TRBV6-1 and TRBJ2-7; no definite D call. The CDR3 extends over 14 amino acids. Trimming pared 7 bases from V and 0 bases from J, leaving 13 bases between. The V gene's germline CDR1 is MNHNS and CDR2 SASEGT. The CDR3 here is CASKSSEPSYEQYF. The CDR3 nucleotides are TGTGCCAGCAAAAGCAGTGAACCCTCCTACGAGCAGTACTTC.

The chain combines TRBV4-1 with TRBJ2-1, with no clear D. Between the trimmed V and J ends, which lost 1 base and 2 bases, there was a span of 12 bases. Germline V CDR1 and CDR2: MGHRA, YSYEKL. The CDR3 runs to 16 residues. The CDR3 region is CASSQAGLRAYNEQFF. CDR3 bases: TGCGCCAGCAGCCAAGCGGGCCTAAGGGCCTACAATGAGCAGTTCTTC.

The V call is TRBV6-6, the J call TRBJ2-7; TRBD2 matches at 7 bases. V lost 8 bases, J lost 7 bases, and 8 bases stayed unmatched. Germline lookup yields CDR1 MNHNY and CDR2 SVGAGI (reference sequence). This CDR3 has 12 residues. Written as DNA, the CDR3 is TGTGCCAGCCTGAGAACCGGGGGGGAGCAGTACTTC. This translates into CASLRTGGEQYF.

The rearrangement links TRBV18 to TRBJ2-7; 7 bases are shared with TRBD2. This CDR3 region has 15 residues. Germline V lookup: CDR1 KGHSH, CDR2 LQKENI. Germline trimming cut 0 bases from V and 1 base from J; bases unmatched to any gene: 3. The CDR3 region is CASSPPSGASYEQYF. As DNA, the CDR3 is TGTGCCAGCTCACCACCCAGCGGGGCATCCTACGAGCAGTACTTC. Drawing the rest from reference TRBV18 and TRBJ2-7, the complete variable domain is NAGVMQNPRHLVRRRGQEARLRCSPMKGHSHVYWYRQLPEEGLKFMVYLQKENIIDESGMPKERFSAEFPKEGPSILRIQQVVRGDSAAYFCASSPPSGASYEQYFGPGTRLTVT.

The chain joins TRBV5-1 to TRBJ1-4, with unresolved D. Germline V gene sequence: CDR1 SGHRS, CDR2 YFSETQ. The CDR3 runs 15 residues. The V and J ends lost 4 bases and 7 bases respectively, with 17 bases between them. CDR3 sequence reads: CASSLRTDQPEKLFF. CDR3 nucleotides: TGCGCCAGCAGCCTTAGGACGGACCAGCCTGAAAAACTGTTTTTT. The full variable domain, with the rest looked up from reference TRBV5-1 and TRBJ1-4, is KAGVTQTPRYLIKTRGQQVTLSCSPISGHRSVSWYQQTPGQGLQFLFEYFSETQRNKGNFPGRFSGRQFSNSRSEMNVSTLELGDSALYLCASSLRTDQPEKLFFGSGTQLSVL.

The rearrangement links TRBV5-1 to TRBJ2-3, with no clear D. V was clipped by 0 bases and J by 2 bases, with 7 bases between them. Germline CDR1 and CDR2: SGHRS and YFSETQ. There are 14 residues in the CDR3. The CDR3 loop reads CASSLGTDTDTQYF. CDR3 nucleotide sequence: TGCGCCAGCAGCTTGGGGACGGACACAGATACGCAGTATTTT.